This T cell receptor (beta chain) was retrieved from a study of T cells in Graves' hyperthyroidism and ophthalmopathy (dated by TCRdb to 2018 to 2020). Concerning the study at large: Peripheral blood samples were taken at initial diagnosis, before any treatment was given. TCR V-J signatures able to tell the groups apart were searched for in a discovery cohort of around 95 patients, of whom 40 to 45 had Graves' ophthalmopathy and 57 had stable Graves' hyperthyroidism. An independent validation cohort of around 19 hyperthyroidism patients and some 15 patients who later progressed to ophthalmopathy tested prospective prediction of ophthalmopathy. In six Graves' hyperthyroidism patients, the study also compared T-cell repertoires from thyroid tissue with T-cell repertoires from blood. Following sampling, methimazole starting at 30 mg daily was given to hyperthyroidism patients, and high-dose intravenous methylprednisolone was given to ophthalmopathy patients. The 100 discovery patients were randomly split 7:3 into training and test sets. TCR Vbeta CDR3 sequencing of 135 peripheral blood samples (43 ophthalmopathy, 75 hyperthyroidism and about 17 progressor patients) is reported in the paper. Broad study findings and their caveats: Ophthalmopathy was separated from stable hyperthyroidism by a 13 V-J signature model, with around 88% sensitivity and about 81% specificity obtained in cross-validation and 80%/75% obtained in testing. Blood samples also contained most of the expanded thyroid clonotypes (frequency above 0.001), which suggests that blood repertoires may reflect thyroid immune responses. No statistical method was used to fix the sample size in advance, and group allocation was not hidden from the investigators. In validation, the model predicted progression to ophthalmopathy a median of roughly six months before onset, with about 64% sensitivity and around 76% specificity.

With regard to this clonotype: It lacks a known antigen. No per-base quality is available; no much larger clone lies one base away.

Ophthalmopathy patients had moderately to severely active disease, with a Clinical Activity Score of 3 or more, a NOSPECS grade of 4 or more, and a disease duration of less than 3 months. Patients with uncontrolled infections, other autoimmune diseases, pregnancy or lactation were excluded. Diagnoses were established on the basis of clinical symptoms, serum thyroxine and TRAb, thyroid ultrasound, and orbital computed tomography. PBMCs were isolated from 8 to 10 ml of fresh peripheral blood by Ficoll-Paque density gradient centrifugation. Trizol reagent was used to extract total RNA, and RNA quality was then checked on an Agilent 2100 Bioanalyzer. TCR beta CDR3 regions were amplified from RNA transcripts. The first round of RT-PCR for the TCR CDR3 was performed with the HTBI primer set and the Qiagen OneStep RT-PCR kit. Libraries were constructed in a second round of multiplex PCR, after which size selection and purification were performed. Libraries were sequenced paired-end with 100 bp reads on an Illumina HiSeq2000. Per the authors' processing: SOAPnuke was used to process the raw data, with reads discarded if the reads contained adapters or uncalled bases, had a mean Phred below 15, or lacked an exact constant-primer or identifier match. High-quality paired reads were merged using COPE v1.2.5, and each unique nucleotide sequence was defined as a clonotype. Clonotypes were aligned to IMGT TRBV, TRBD and TRBJ reference segments using MiTCR v1.1. Analysis was restricted to V-J combinations with a frequency above 0.0001, which covered about 99% of repertoires. The TCS score was defined as F50 (clonal expansion) divided by E x V (chaos), with BLOSUM62-based TCRdist calculated between CDR3 peptides within each V-J. Welch's t-statistics and random forest reduced some 510 V-J features to 10 to 15, which were used in a naive Bayes classifier (R e1071). TCRdb handled the public reads itself, with Q25 trimming in fastp and clone calling in MiXCR, and kept productive beta chains. Entries are consolidated by CDR3 protein sequence, retaining the most common genes and DNA. The V and J calls were not made by the authors but by TCRdb's processing. This sample is represented by around 570,000 distinct CDR3 sequences; 20% of them were singletons. Together, the top ten hold approximately 50% of the sample.

Trimming leaves V shorter by 6 bases and J shorter by 8 bases, with the junction holding 10 bases beyond the gene matches. The CDR3 covers 15 residues, taking in both the cysteine and the phenylalanine. The kept DNA is CDR3 alone, 45 bases in frame from the first base. CDR1 DFQATT and CDR2 SNEGSKA were looked up in the germline V gene (reference sequence). This sequence originates from a man aged 35 to 55 with Graves' ophthalmopathy. The chain joins TRBV20-1 to TRBJ2-2; TRBD2 lines up with 12 middle nucleotides. The sequencing sample was made of blood. CDR3 protein: CSARTASGRAGELFF. The nucleotide sequence is TGCAGTGCCCGGACGGCTAGCGGGAGGGCTGGGGAGCTGTTTTTT.